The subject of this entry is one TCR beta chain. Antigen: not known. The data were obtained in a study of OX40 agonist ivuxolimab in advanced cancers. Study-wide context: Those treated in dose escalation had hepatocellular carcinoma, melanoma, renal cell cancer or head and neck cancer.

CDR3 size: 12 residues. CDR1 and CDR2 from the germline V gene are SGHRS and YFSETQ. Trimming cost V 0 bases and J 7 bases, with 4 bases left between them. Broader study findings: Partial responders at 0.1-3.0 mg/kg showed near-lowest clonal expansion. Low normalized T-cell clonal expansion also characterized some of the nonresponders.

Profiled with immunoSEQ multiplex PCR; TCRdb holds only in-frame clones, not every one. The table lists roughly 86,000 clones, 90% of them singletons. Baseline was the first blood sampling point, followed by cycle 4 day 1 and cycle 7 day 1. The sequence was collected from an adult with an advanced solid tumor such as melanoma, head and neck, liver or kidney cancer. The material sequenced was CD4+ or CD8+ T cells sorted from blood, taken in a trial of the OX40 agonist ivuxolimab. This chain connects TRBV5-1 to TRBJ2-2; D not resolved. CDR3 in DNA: TGCGCCAGCAGCTTGGAGGTCGGGGAGCTGTTTTTT. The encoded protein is CASSLEVGELFF.